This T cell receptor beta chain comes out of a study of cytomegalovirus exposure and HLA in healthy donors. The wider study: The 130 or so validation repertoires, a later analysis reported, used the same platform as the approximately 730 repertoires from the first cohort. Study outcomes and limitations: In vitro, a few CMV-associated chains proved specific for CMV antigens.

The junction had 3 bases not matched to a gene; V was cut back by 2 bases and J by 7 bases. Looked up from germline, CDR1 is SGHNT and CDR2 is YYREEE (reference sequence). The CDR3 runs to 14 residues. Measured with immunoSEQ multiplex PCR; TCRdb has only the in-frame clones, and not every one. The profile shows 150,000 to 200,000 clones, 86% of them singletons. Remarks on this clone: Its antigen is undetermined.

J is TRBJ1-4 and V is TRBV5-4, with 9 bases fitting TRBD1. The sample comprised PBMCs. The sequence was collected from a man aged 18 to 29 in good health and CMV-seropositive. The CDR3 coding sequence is TGTGCCAGCAGCTTACAGGGGGCCGGTGAAAAACTGTTTTTT. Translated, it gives CASSLQGAGEKLFF.